The TCR beta chain under discussion was sequenced for a study of blood T cell repertoires in COVID-19. How the authors handled the data: Estimates of nucleated cell counts were drawn from the amplification of reference gene primers. TCRdb's table, derived via immunoSEQ multiplex PCR, lists solely in-frame clones and lacks some. V, J and clone size are those of that table, while D and trimming were read from the DNA. This table holds 80,000 to 100,000 clones, about 87% found once. CDR3 length: 13 residues. The J segment lost 4 bases and the V segment lost 10 bases, leaving 4 bases of the junction unmatched. CDR1 and CDR2 from the germline V gene are SNHLY and FYNNEI.

This receptor was obtained from a human donor with COVID-19, enrolled during active disease. The donor label of this sample is uncertain. The sequenced sample consisted of peripheral blood. The V call is TRBV2, the J call TRBJ2-2; 9 bases are a match to TRBD1. The CDR3 DNA is TGTGCCACCTCGACAGGGGGCACCGGGGAGCTGTTTTTT. It is translated as CATSTGGTGELFF. The full variable domain, completed using reference TRBV2 and TRBJ2-2, is EPEVTQTPSHQVTQMGQEVILRCVPISNHLYFYWYRQILGQKVEFLVSFYNNEISEKSEIFDDQFSVERPDGSNFTLKIRSTKLEDSAMYFCATSTGGTGELFFGEGSRLTVL.